Shown below are 15 T cell receptor beta chains from a single sample sequenced in a study of blood T cells in healthy people across ages. With a J-beta primer mix and a sample-barcoded 5' primer, a second PCR ran roughly 6 to 11 cycles. TCRdb redid the calling of the 5' RACE reads with MiXCR, one entry per CDR3 protein. The sample carries about 680,000 distinct CDR3 sequences, approximately 50% recorded once. Sequenced: blood. Source of these receptors: a woman aged 55-69 years in good health.

The chain couples TRBV4-2 to TRBJ2-5, with TRBD2 matching 11 bases. CDR3 length: 18 residues. Germline V gene sequence: CDR1 LGHNA, CDR2 YNFKEQ. V lost 2 bases, J lost 1 base, and 9 bases stayed unmatched. CDR3 coding DNA: TGTGCCAGCAGCCAATTGTGGGGTAGCGGGAGGGCCCAAGAGACCCAGTACTTC. It yields the protein CASSQLWGSGRAQETQYF.

This chain links TRBV11-1 with TRBJ1-2; D is unclear. The CDR3 is 14 amino acids. V lost 5 bases to trimming and J lost 3 bases, with 13 bases between them. Germline V gene sequence: CDR1 SGHAT, CDR2 FQDESV (reference sequence). The CDR3 nucleotides read TGTGCCAGCAGCGCGAGAGGACGTTACTATGGCTACACCTTC. Translated, it gives CASSARGRYYGYTF. Full variable domain (rest looked up from reference TRBV11-1 and TRBJ1-2): EAEVAQSPRYKITEKSQAVAFWCDPISGHATLYWYRQILGQGPELLVQFQDESVVDDSQLPKDRFSAERLKGVDSTLKIQPAELGDSAMYLCASSARGRYYGYTFGSGTRLTVV.

This clonotype was counted between two and nine times. CDR3 in amino acids: CASSQAFQESYEQYF. The CDR3 nucleotides are TGTGCCAGCAGCCAGGCGTTCCAGGAGTCCTACGAGCAGTACTTC. The rearrangement uses TRBV3-1 and TRBJ2-7; no definite D call. Per the germline V gene, CDR1 is LGHDT and CDR2 is YNNKEL (reference sequence). This CDR3 has 15 residues. V lost 3 bases, J lost 1 base, and 13 bases lay in between.

The chain joins TRBV28 to TRBJ1-5, with D maybe TRBD1 (5 bases). Between the trimmed V and J ends, which lost 6 bases and 0 bases, there was a span of 18 bases. CDR1 is MDHEN and CDR2 is SYDVKM in the germline V gene. CDR3 length: 17 amino acids. The CDR3 protein is CASRSAGRGNSNQPQHF. The CDR3 DNA reads as TGTGCCAGCAGGTCGGCTGGGAGGGGAAATAGCAATCAGCCCCAGCATTTT.

This clonotype appeared once. V is TRBV20-1 and J is TRBJ2-1; the match to TRBD2 covers 7 bases. Germline lookup yields CDR1 DFQATT and CDR2 SNEGSKA (reference sequence). V gave up 2 bases and J gave up 1 base; unmatched junction bases: 5. The CDR3 is made up of 15 amino acids. CDR3 sequence (DNA): TGCAGTGCTAGAAGGCGGGAGTATTCCTACAATGAGCAGTTCTTC. Protein product: CSARRREYSYNEQFF.

Written as DNA, the CDR3 is TGCGCCAGCGGCCGGCTAGGGGGACTAGGCCTTCAAGAGCAGTTCTTC. This translates into CASGRLGGLGLQEQFF. The gene calls are TRBV4-3 and TRBJ2-1; 8 bases match TRBD2. V gave up 8 bases and J gave up 10 bases; unmatched junction bases: 19. Germline CDR1 LGHNA, CDR2 YSLEER. The CDR3 loop spans 16 amino acids.

This clonotype showed up many times. The chain uses TRBV29-1 and TRBJ2-3; 9 bases line up with TRBD2. With 0 bases clipped from V and 4 bases from J, the junction kept 8 bases outside the gene matches. The germline V gene has CDR1 SQVTM and CDR2 ANQGSEA. The CDR3 totals 16 residues. Here the CDR3 DNA reads TGCAGCGTTGAAGACGGTAGCGGGAGAGGAGCAGATACGCAGTATTTT. Encoded protein: CSVEDGSGRGADTQYF.

The chain is built from TRBV28 and TRBJ1-2; 11 positions match TRBD1. The CDR3 totals 13 residues. The J segment lost 4 bases and the V segment lost 8 bases, leaving 3 bases of the junction unmatched. CDR1 is MDHEN and CDR2 is SYDVKM in the germline V gene. The CDR3 DNA is TGTGCCAGCGGGACAGGGGGAACCTATGGCTACACCTTC. It encodes CASGTGGTYGYTF.

This chain uses TRBV27 with TRBJ2-7; 7 nucleotides agree with TRBD2. The CDR3 covers 15 residues. Germline values: CDR1 MNHEY, CDR2 SMNVEV (reference sequence). The V segment lost 5 bases and the J segment 0 bases; nucleotides outside the gene matches: 7. The CDR3 reads CASSRRLAASYEQYF. DNA for the CDR3: TGTGCCAGCAGTCGCCGGCTAGCGGCCTCCTACGAGCAGTACTTC.

The chain links TRBV6-6 to TRBJ2-1, with TRBD2 as a possible D gene (5 bases). The CDR3 sequence is 14 residues long. Germline V CDR1 and CDR2: MNHNY, SVGAGI (reference sequence). Trimming took off 7 bases at V and 6 bases at J, with 16 bases between the two ends. CDR3 nucleotide sequence: TGTGCCAGCACCCCCGGGGAGTCCGGCAATGAGCAGTTCTTC. Translated: CASTPGESGNEQFF.

V is TRBV7-3 and J is TRBJ2-1; TRBD1 or TRBD2 may be the D gene (5 bases each). V was pared by 5 bases and J by 1 base, with 12 bases between. The germline CDR1 and CDR2 sequences are SGHTA and FQGTGA. This CDR3 is built from 15 residues. CDR3: CASSPNGASYNEQFF. DNA of the CDR3: TGTGCCAGCAGCCCAAACGGGGCTTCCTACAATGAGCAGTTCTTC.

The chain is built from TRBV7-2 and TRBJ2-3; no definite D call. CDR3 length equals 12 residues. Germline assignment: CDR1 SGHTA and CDR2 FQGNSA. Trimming removed 3 bases at V and 3 bases at J, with 4 bases between. This CDR3 is CASSFVTDTQYF. The CDR3 DNA reads as TGTGCCAGCAGCTTTGTGACAGATACGCAGTATTTT.

V is TRBV5-1 and J is TRBJ2-4; D is unclear. V was shortened by 0 bases and J by 5 bases, with 12 bases between the two germline ends. The length of the CDR3 is 15 residues. Looked up from germline, CDR1 is SGHRS and CDR2 is YFSETQ. The DNA of the CDR3 is TGCGCCAGCAGCTTGGTTCCTGGGCAGGAAAACATTCAGTACTTC. Translated: CASSLVPGQENIQYF.

This clonotype came up a few times. The chain couples TRBV5-5 to TRBJ2-3; tentative D call: TRBD1 (6 bases). The germline V and J ends were trimmed by 0 bases and 5 bases, with 10 bases remaining between them. CDR1 and CDR2 from the germline V gene are SGHKS and YYEKEE (reference sequence). This CDR3 region has 14 residues. This chain's CDR3 is CASSLDPGVDTQYF. The DNA for the CDR3 is TGTGCCAGCAGCTTGGACCCAGGGGTAGATACGCAGTATTTT.

This clonotype has a handful of counts. V usage is TRBV5-6 and J usage is TRBJ2-7, with TRBD1 matching over 8 bases. This CDR3 has 15 amino acids. V trimming: 4 bases; J trimming: 4 bases; junction bases outside the gene matches: 10. CDR1 and CDR2 from the germline V gene are SGHDT and YYEEEE. The CDR3: CASSLKPGQAYEQYF. In DNA form, the CDR3 reads TGTGCCAGCAGCCTCAAACCGGGACAGGCTTACGAGCAGTACTTC.